The 20 T cell receptor beta chains below all came from one sample that was sequenced in a study of control samples from healthy donors and cancer patients. Some clones are missing from TCRdb's copy, which holds only in-frame ones; the method was immunoSEQ multiplex PCR. The sample consists of about 130,000 clones, 85% to 95% of them appearing once. Source material: blood. These receptors originate from a young man in good health.

V is TRBV6-6 and J is TRBJ2-7; D is possibly TRBD2 (5 bases). The CDR3 runs to 15 residues. The germline gives CDR1 MNHNY, CDR2 SVGAGI (reference sequence). V was pared by 7 bases and J by 3 bases, with 19 bases between. Here the CDR3 DNA reads TGTGCCAGCACCCGGCAGACCGGGAAAAACTACGAGCAGTACTTC. Translating gives CASTRQTGKNYEQYF.

The gene calls are TRBV7-6 and TRBJ1-4; weak D call: TRBD1 (5 bases). Germline CDR1 and CDR2: SGHVS and FNYEAQ. V lost 4 bases, J lost 4 bases, and 13 bases lay in between. The CDR3 is made up of 15 amino acids. CDR3 protein: CASSSRDRFNEKLFF. Written as DNA, the CDR3 is TGTGCCAGCAGCTCAAGGGACCGGTTTAATGAAAAACTGTTTTTT.

The V and J genes are TRBV7-8 and TRBJ2-5, with D unclear. Trimming stripped 5 bases from V and 4 bases from J, with 17 bases between. The CDR3 has 15 residues. CDR1 and CDR2 (germline): SGHVS, FQNEAQ. The CDR3 is CASSLDERQRETQYF. CDR3 coding DNA: TGTGCCAGCAGCCTGGATGAGAGGCAGAGAGAGACCCAGTACTTC. The full variable domain, completed using reference TRBV7-8 and TRBJ2-5, is GAGVSQSPRYKVAKRGQDVALRCDPISGHVSLFWYQQALGQGPEFLTYFQNEAQLDKSGLPSDRFFAERPEGSVSTLKIQRTQQEDSAVYLCASSLDERQRETQYFGPGTRLLVL.

The chain carries TRBV7-2 and TRBJ1-2, with 7 bases aligning to TRBD1. Germline CDR1 is SGHTA and CDR2 is FQGNSA. Trimming cost V 7 bases and J 4 bases; bases outside gene matches: 12. The length of the CDR3 is 15 residues. CDR3 sequence: CASTPGQELAYGYTF. The CDR3 nucleotides are TGTGCCAGCACTCCCGGACAGGAGCTTGCCTATGGCTACACCTTC.

The V call is TRBV7-2, the J call TRBJ2-5; D is unclear. V lost 5 bases to trimming and J lost 9 bases, with 16 bases between them. Germline assignment: CDR1 SGHTA and CDR2 FQGNSA. This CDR3 spans 13 amino acids. The CDR3 DNA sequence: TGTGCCAGCAGCGTACCGGGCTCGACGGCCCAGTACTTC. Protein: CASSVPGSTAQYF.

Written as DNA, the CDR3 is TGTGCTAGTGGTTATACCGGGGAGCTGTTTTTT. Translation gives CASGYTGELFF. This chain connects TRBV12-5 to TRBJ2-2, with D uncertain. V was cut by 4 bases and J by 5 bases, with 2 bases left in between. CDR1 and CDR2 (germline): LGHNT, FRNRAP. This CDR3 is 11 amino acids long.

This sequence joins TRBV12-5 and TRBJ2-5; D might be TRBD2 (5 bases). Germline-derived CDR1 and CDR2 are LGHNT and FRNRAP. V shed 6 bases and J shed 0 bases, with 5 bases lying between them. The CDR3 loop spans 12 amino acids. The CDR3 DNA reads TGTGCTAGTGGGGACTACCAAGAGACCCAGTACTTC. Amino acid sequence: CASGDYQETQYF.

The genes are TRBV5-5 and TRBJ1-1; TRBD1 might be the D (6 bases). The length of the CDR3 is 15 residues. V was trimmed by 0 bases and J by 3 bases, leaving 12 bases between them. The germline CDR1 and CDR2 sequences are SGHKS and YYEKEE (reference sequence). The DNA of the CDR3 is TGTGCCAGCAGCTTGGCGGCCAGGGGAGACACTGAAGCTTTCTTT. This translates into CASSLAARGDTEAFF. The full variable domain, with the rest looked up from reference TRBV5-5 and TRBJ1-1, is DAGVTQSPTHLIKTRGQQVTLRCSPISGHKSVSWYQQVLGQGPQFIFQYYEKEERGRGNFPDRFSARQFPNYSSELNVNALLLGDSALYLCASSLAARGDTEAFFGQGTRLTVV.

The chain recombines TRBV28 with TRBJ1-5; 9 bases agree with TRBD1. Germline V gene data show CDR1 as MDHEN and CDR2 as SYDVKM. The length of the CDR3 is 16 residues. The J segment lost 1 base and the V segment lost 6 bases, leaving 7 bases of the junction unmatched. The chain's CDR3 is CASSRDRGFSNQPQHF. The CDR3 DNA reads TGTGCCAGCAGCCGAGACAGGGGGTTCAGCAATCAGCCCCAGCATTTT. Filled out from reference TRBV28 and TRBJ1-5, the complete variable domain reads DVKVTQSSRYLVKRTGEKVFLECVQDMDHENMFWYRQDPGLGLRLIYFSYDVKMKEKGDIPEGYSVSREKKERFSLILESASTNQTSMYLCASSRDRGFSNQPQHFGDGTRLSIL.

V gene TRBV25-1 combines with J gene TRBJ2-1; 12 bases agree with TRBD1. Losses at the gene ends were 5 bases for V and 5 bases for J; bases not matched to a gene: 10. Germline assignment: CDR1 MGHDK and CDR2 SYGVNS. The CDR3 sequence is 17 residues long. The CDR3 DNA sequence: TGTGCCAGCAGTCTTAAGTTGGGACAGGGGGCGAACAATGAGCAGTTCTTC. Its translation is CASSLKLGQGANNEQFF.

This chain links TRBV6-1 with TRBJ2-7; D is possibly TRBD1 (5 bases). CDR1 and CDR2 (germline): MNHNS, SASEGT. V gave up 3 bases and J gave up 0 bases, with 12 bases separating them. The CDR3 loop spans 15 amino acids. The CDR3 DNA sequence: TGTGCCAGCAGTGACGGGCAGGGCTTCTCCTACGAGCAGTACTTC. It specifies CASSDGQGFSYEQYF.

The genes are TRBV12-3 or TRBV12-4 and TRBJ2-2, with unresolved D. The germline V and J ends were trimmed by 7 bases and 1 base, with 4 bases remaining between them. The CDR3 is 12 residues long. The DNA for the CDR3 is TGTGCCAGCACCGGGAACACCGGGGAGCTGTTTTTT. Translation gives CASTGNTGELFF.

The J gene is TRBJ2-1, the V gene TRBV5-1, with D perhaps TRBD2 (5 bases). The V and J ends lost 1 base and 5 bases respectively, with 7 bases between them. Germline lookup yields CDR1 SGHRS and CDR2 YFSETQ. The CDR3 consists of 13 residues. CDR3 region: CASSLIANNEQFF. The CDR3 bases are TGCGCCAGCAGCTTGATAGCGAACAATGAGCAGTTCTTC.

V usage is TRBV27 and J usage is TRBJ1-2; 7 positions agree with TRBD1. The CDR3 contains 15 residues. Losses at the gene ends were 2 bases for V and 8 bases for J; bases not matched to a gene: 11. CDR1 is MNHEY, CDR2 SMNVEV, per germline (reference sequence). The CDR3 DNA is TGTGCCAGCAGTTTAAGTCAGGGGGGGTTTTACGGCTACACCTTC. This codes for CASSLSQGGFYGYTF.

J is TRBJ1-5 and V is TRBV7-2; D unclear. Germline CDR1 and CDR2: SGHTA and FQGNSA. Trimming cost V 2 bases and J 5 bases, with 16 bases left between them. The CDR3 extends over 16 amino acids. The CDR3 loop is CASSLSGPGGHQPQHF. The CDR3 nucleotides are TGTGCCAGCAGCTTATCCGGACCAGGCGGACATCAGCCCCAGCATTTT.

V is TRBV6-6 and J is TRBJ1-3; weak D call: TRBD1 (5 bases). V lost 4 bases and J 0 bases, leaving 7 bases between the germline ends. Germline loops: CDR1 MNHNY, CDR2 SVGAGI (reference sequence). The CDR3 covers 14 residues. The CDR3 loop is CASSLTVSGNTIYF. The CDR3, as DNA: TGTGCCAGCAGTTTGACAGTCTCTGGAAACACCATATATTTT.

The chain employs TRBV9 and TRBJ1-1; the D gene is possibly TRBD1 (5 bases). V lost 0 bases and J lost 4, with 10 bases in between. CDR1 SGDLS and CDR2 YYNGEE come from the germline V gene. This CDR3 has 14 residues. This CDR3 reads CASSVEPGGTEAFF. CDR3 bases: TGTGCCAGCAGCGTAGAACCGGGGGGCACTGAAGCTTTCTTT.

J is TRBJ2-5 and V is TRBV7-9; 11 bases align to TRBD1. The ends lost 6 bases at V and 5 bases at J; junction bases unmatched: 11. The CDR3 extends over 16 amino acids. The germline CDR1 and CDR2 sequences are SEHNR and FQNEAQ (reference sequence). As DNA, the CDR3 is TGTGCCAGCAGGCCGCCGGGACAGGGGGTCGAGGAGACCCAGTACTTC. This gives the protein CASRPPGQGVEETQYF. The full variable domain, in which reference TRBV7-9 and TRBJ2-5 provide the parts outside the CDR3, is DTGVSQNPRHKITKRGQNVTFRCDPISEHNRLYWYRQTLGQGPEFLTYFQNEAQLEKSRLLSDRFSAERPKGSFSTLEIQRTEQGDSAMYLCASRPPGQGVEETQYFGPGTRLLVL.

The chain uses TRBV28 and TRBJ2-7; a weak D match, TRBD2 (5 bases). V was cut by 3 bases and J by 0 bases, with 9 bases left in between. There are 14 residues in the CDR3. Looked up from germline, CDR1 is MDHEN and CDR2 is SYDVKM. The CDR3 protein is CASSFASGSYEQYF. The CDR3 coding sequence is TGTGCCAGCAGTTTTGCGAGCGGCTCCTACGAGCAGTACTTC.

The rearrangement joins TRBV6-6 to TRBJ2-1; perhaps TRBD1 as D (6 bases). V was clipped by 6 bases and J by 0 bases, with 15 bases between them. From germline, CDR1 is MNHNY and CDR2 SVGAGI (reference sequence). The CDR3 contains 16 residues. The CDR3, as DNA: TGTGCCAGCAGCTCCCGTGTGGGGGCCTCCTACAATGAGCAGTTCTTC. Its translation is CASSSRVGASYNEQFF.